The present TCR beta chain was sequenced within a study of T cells in Graves' hyperthyroidism and ophthalmopathy. Across the whole study: The authors collected peripheral blood at initial diagnosis, before any treatment.

In its sample, this clonotype was seen many times. The target antigen is unknown. The investigators amplified TCR beta CDR3 regions from RNA transcripts. The TCR CDR3 first-round RT-PCR relied on the HTBI primer set. From the multiplex PCR reads, TCRdb called clonotypes with MiXCR, one entry per CDR3 protein. The sample has hundreds of thousands of distinct CDR3 sequences, around 15% seen once. 10 ml fresh peripheral blood yielded the PBMCs. The CDR3 length is 14 residues. Unmatched junction bases numbered 3, after V lost 6 bases and J lost 2 bases. Germline CDR1 and CDR2: MDHEN and SYDVKM. Study conclusions and caveats: Stable hyperthyroidism was separated from ophthalmopathy by a model based on 13 V-J features. Clonotypes that were expanded in thyroid above 0.001 mostly appeared in blood too.

Sample: blood. The chain links TRBV28 to TRBJ2-7, with 11 bases aligning to TRBD2. The receptor comes from a woman aged 25 to 39 with Graves' hyperthyroidism. CDR3 sequence: CASSDSGRAYEQYF. The CDR3, as DNA: TGTGCCAGCAGCGATAGCGGGAGGGCCTACGAGCAGTACTTC.